This is a list of T cell receptor beta chains from one sample in a study of blood T cells in healthy people across ages. TCRdb recomputed calls from the 5' RACE reads with MiXCR, one row per CDR3 protein. The top ten clones hold 20% to 25% of a sample with approximately 2,000,000 distinct CDR3 sequences, about two fifths of them seen once. The material sequenced was blood. These receptors were taken from a human donor in good health. CDR3s include the opening cysteine and the closing phenylalanine or tryptophan. A D gene is named only where the DNA matches it firmly. Clone sizes are given selectively: once, few, many, or a class where the clone is expanded.

v_call	d_call	clone_size	j_call	cdr3_aa	cdr3_nt
TRBV10-3	NA	NA	TRBJ1-4	CATREGSNEKLFF	TGCGCCACCCGTGAGGGGTCTAATGAAAAACTGTTTTTT
TRBV5-1	NA	NA	TRBJ2-2	CTSSRTDGRELFF	TGCACCAGCAGCCGGACAGACGGGCGTGAGCTGTTTTTT
TRBV12-3/TRBV12-4	NA	few	TRBJ2-3	CASSFRSTQYF	TGTGCCAGCAGTTTTCGTAGTACGCAGTATTTT
TRBV20-1	TRBD2	NA	TRBJ2-6	CSARDSGGSGANVLTF	TGCAGTGCTAGAGATTCGGGGGGCTCTGGGGCCAACGTCCTGACTTTC
TRBV7-2	NA	NA	TRBJ1-4	CASSPSPQPWEKLFF	TGTGCCAGCAGCCCAAGCCCACAGCCGTGGGAAAAACTGTTTTTT
TRBV10-3	TRBD1	few	TRBJ1-4	CAISESGGQDLFF	TGTGCCATCAGTGAAAGCGGTGGACAGGACCTGTTTTTT
TRBV6-2/TRBV6-3	TRBD1	few	TRBJ1-4	CASSPQGAANEKLFF	TGTGCCAGCAGTCCACAGGGGGCGGCTAATGAAAAACTGTTTTTT
TRBV4-2	TRBD1	many	TRBJ2-7	CASSQDLGQGSSYEQYF	TGTGCCAGCAGCCAAGATCTGGGACAGGGTAGCTCCTACGAGCAGTACTTC
TRBV20-1	NA	few	TRBJ1-4	CSARGPSEEKLFF	TGCAGTGCTAGAGGACCTTCGGAAGAAAAACTGTTTTTT
TRBV5-1	NA	NA	TRBJ1-1	CASSLDPLGGYSNTEAFF	TGCGCCAGCAGCTTGGATCCGCTCGGGGGTTACTCTAACACTGAGGCTTTCTTT
TRBV5-1	NA	once	TRBJ1-2	CASSLVLQGDGYTF	TGCGCCAGCAGCTTGGTATTACAGGGAGATGGCTACACCTTC
TRBV7-9	NA	NA	TRBJ2-7	CASSSRGGTGSYEQYF	TGTGCCAGCAGCTCCCGGGGGGGGACAGGGTCCTACGAGCAGTACTTC
TRBV20-1	NA	few	TRBJ2-4	CSARSGGQRNIQYF	TGCAGTGCTAGATCGGGAGGACAGAGAAACATTCAGTACTTC
TRBV12-3/TRBV12-4	NA	NA	TRBJ1-1	CASSFNRQVYTEAFF	TGTGCCAGCAGTTTCAACCGACAGGTATACACTGAAGCTTTCTTT
TRBV6-2/TRBV6-3	NA	NA	TRBJ1-2	CASSYSRGGRIFYGYTF	TGTGCCAGCAGTTACTCCCGAGGTGGGCGGATTTTCTATGGCTACACCTTC
TRBV10-3	NA	few	TRBJ2-1	CAISESGATEQFF	TGTGCCATCAGTGAGTCGGGGGCTACTGAGCAGTTCTTC
TRBV6-1	TRBD2	NA	TRBJ2-3	CASSELKGTGGDTQYF	TGTGCCAGCAGTGAATTGAAAGGGACGGGAGGAGATACGCAGTATTTT
TRBV29-1	TRBD1	few	TRBJ1-1	CSVPSGGNTEAFF	TGCAGCGTCCCCTCAGGGGGGAACACTGAAGCTTTCTTT
TRBV28	TRBD1	few	TRBJ2-7	CASSFRGSHYEQYF	TGTGCCAGCAGTTTCAGGGGGTCTCATTACGAGCAGTACTTC
TRBV7-2	NA	NA	TRBJ2-3	CASSLEYEDTQYF	TGTGCCAGCAGCTTGGAGTACGAAGATACGCAGTATTTT
TRBV7-2	TRBD2	NA	TRBJ2-3	CASRKSGGAEEDTLYF	TGTGCCAGCAGAAAAAGCGGGGGGGCCGAGGAAGATACGCTGTATTTT
TRBV4-2	NA	once	TRBJ2-7	CAGSQDKSYEQYF	TGTGCCGGCAGCCAAGATAAATCATACGAGCAGTACTTC
TRBV4-1	NA	few	TRBJ1-1	CASSQASRPQTQAFF	TGCGCCAGCAGCCAAGCGTCCCGGCCGCAGACCCAGGCTTTCTTT
TRBV12-3/TRBV12-4	TRBD1	NA	TRBJ1-2	CASIQDRGYGYTF	TGTGCCAGCATCCAGGACAGGGGATATGGCTACACCTTC
TRBV2	TRBD2	few	TRBJ2-1	CASSEGRGGFIEQFF	TGTGCCAGCAGTGAGGGGCGGGGGGGCTTTATTGAGCAGTTCTTC